A selection of T cell receptor beta chains follows, all from one sample in a study of blood T cell repertoires in COVID-19. Method: immunoSEQ multiplex PCR; TCRdb's copy keeps in-frame clones and lacks some. The sample has around 98,000 clones, about 81% seen once. Sequences were obtained from peripheral blood. The source of these receptors is a woman in her sixties with acute or convalescent COVID-19. The CDR3 runs from the conserved cysteine through the conserved F or W. The order of the fields is V gene, clone size, J gene, D gene, CDR3 DNA, CDR3 protein. A D gene is named only where the DNA matches it firmly. The size of a clone is reported for some rows only, either as once, few or many, or as a class for expanded clones.

TRBV2	NA	TRBJ2-3	TRBD2	TGTGCCAGCAGTGTAGAAGCGGGGATCACAGATACGCAGTATTTT	CASSVEAGITDTQYF
TRBV7-9	NA	TRBJ1-6	TRBD1	TGTGCCAGCAGCCAGTATACAGGGGGAGGGTCACCCCTCCACTTT	CASSQYTGGGSPLHF
TRBV18	NA	TRBJ1-4	NA	TGTGCCAGCTCACCGACAGTCGCGCCGAATGAAAAACTGTTTTTT	CASSPTVAPNEKLFF
TRBV27	NA	TRBJ2-1	TRBD2	TGTGCCAGCAGCCGGGGGGGCTTCTCCTACAATGAGCAGTTCTTC	CASSRGGFSYNEQFF
TRBV6-5	NA	TRBJ1-2	TRBD1	TGTGCCAGCAGCCGGGACAGGTCCTTCGGCTACACCTTC	CASSRDRSFGYTF
TRBV3-1/TRBV3-2	NA	TRBJ1-2	NA	TGTGCCAGCAGCCAGCCGGAGGGCCTTGGCTACACCTTC	CASSQPEGLGYTF
TRBV7-9	NA	TRBJ2-5	TRBD1	TGTGCCAGCAGCCCGGGGACAGGGTTCCAAGAGACCCAGTACTTC	CASSPGTGFQETQYF
TRBV6-5	NA	TRBJ2-7	TRBD1	TGTGCCAGTACGACCGGGACAGTCTCCTACGAGCAGTACTTC	CASTTGTVSYEQYF
TRBV7-6	NA	TRBJ2-3	NA	TGTGCCAGCAGCCAGGCGGGGGCAGGGGATACGCAGTATTTT	CASSQAGAGDTQYF
TRBV27	few	TRBJ1-1	NA	TGTGCCCCAAACGGCGGTCGGTCTCGGGGTGAGGAAACGAACACTGAAGCTTTCTTT	CAPNGGRSRGEETNTEAFF
TRBV6-5	NA	TRBJ1-6	TRBD1	TGTGCCAGCAGTCCCGACAGGGACAATTCACCCCTCCACTTT	CASSPDRDNSPLHF
TRBV5-1	NA	TRBJ2-1	TRBD2	TGCGCCAGCAAGCGGGACGGGAACAATGAGCAGTTCTTC	CASKRDGNNEQFF
TRBV10-3	NA	TRBJ2-3	TRBD2	TGTGCCATCAGACCCCCCCCTAGCGGCCGCACAGATACGCAGTATTTT	CAIRPPPSGRTDTQYF
TRBV11-2	NA	TRBJ2-1	TRBD2	TGTGCCAGCAGCCTCGAGCGGGGCTACAATGAGCAGTTCTTC	CASSLERGYNEQFF
TRBV6-5	few	TRBJ1-5	NA	TGTGCCAGCATCGGGGGGGGACGGCAGCCCCAGCATTTT	CASIGGGRQPQHF
TRBV7-2	NA	TRBJ1-5	NA	TGTGCCAGCAGCTTAAGGGGTTACGGCAGTAATCAGCCCCAGCATTTT	CASSLRGYGSNQPQHF
TRBV19	NA	TRBJ2-6	NA	TGTGCCAGTAGTATGCAGGGCCCCTCTGGGGCCAACGTCCTGACTTTC	CASSMQGPSGANVLTF
TRBV7-8	NA	TRBJ2-1	TRBD1	TGTGCCAGCAGCGGGACAGGGGGCGAGGAGTTCTTC	CASSGTGGEEFF
TRBV9	NA	TRBJ1-1	NA	TGTGCCAGCAGCGTAGGGGGCCGGGACACTGAAGCTTTCTTT	CASSVGGRDTEAFF
TRBV5-1	NA	TRBJ1-2	NA	TGCGCCAGCAGCGAGAGCGGGGCACTCGGAGGACGTGGCTACACCTTC	CASSESGALGGRGYTF
TRBV19	NA	TRBJ2-4	TRBD1	TGTGCCAGTAAAAAAGGGGGCGGAAATGTAGACATTCAGTACTTC	CASKKGGGNVDIQYF
TRBV23-1	once	TRBJ2-7	TRBD1	TGCGCCAGCAGTCAACTGGGACAGCTACTCTACGAGCAGTACTTC	CASSQLGQLLYEQYF
TRBV30	NA	TRBJ1-1	NA	TGTGCCTGGAGTGTTGCTATGAACACTGAAGCTTTCTTT	CAWSVAMNTEAFF
TRBV5-5	NA	TRBJ1-6	NA	TGTGCCAGCGGGGAGACATATCTGGGGGCCAGCTCCTATAATTCACCCCTCCACTTT	CASGETYLGASSYNSPLHF
TRBV27	NA	TRBJ1-1	TRBD1	TGTGCCAGCAGTTCGGGACAGATGAACACTGAAGCTTTCTTT	CASSSGQMNTEAFF